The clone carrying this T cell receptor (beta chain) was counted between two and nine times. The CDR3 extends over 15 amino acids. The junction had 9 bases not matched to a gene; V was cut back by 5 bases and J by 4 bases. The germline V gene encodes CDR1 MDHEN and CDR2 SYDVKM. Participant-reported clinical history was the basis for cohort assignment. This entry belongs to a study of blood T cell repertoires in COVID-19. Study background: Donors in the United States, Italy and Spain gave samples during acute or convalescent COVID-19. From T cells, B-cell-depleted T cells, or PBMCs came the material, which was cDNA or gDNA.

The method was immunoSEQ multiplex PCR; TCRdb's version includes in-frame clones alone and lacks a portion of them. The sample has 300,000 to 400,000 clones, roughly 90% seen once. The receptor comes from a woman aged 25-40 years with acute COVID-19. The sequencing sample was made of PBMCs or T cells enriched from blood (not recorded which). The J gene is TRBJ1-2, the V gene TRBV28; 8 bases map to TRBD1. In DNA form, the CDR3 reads TGTGCCAGCAGTACCCCGTTCGACAGGGGCTATGGCTACACCTTC. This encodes CASSTPFDRGYGYTF.